These 23 T cell receptor beta chains were all obtained from the same sample, sequenced in a study of T cell responses to AZD1222 COVID-19 vaccine. Libraries were prepared by immunoSEQ multiplex PCR; TCRdb keeps only in-frame clonotypes and omits some of them. The data contain approximately 140,000 clones, around 90% of them singletons. This specimen consisted of peripheral blood, obtained 28 days after the second AZD1222 dose. The receptors here all came from an adult who received the AZD1222 COVID-19 vaccine.

The chain couples TRBV4-3 to TRBJ2-5; the match to TRBD2 covers 8 bases. This CDR3 is built from 17 residues. After removal of 1 base from V and 2 bases from J, the junction contained 9 bases not matched to a gene. CDR1 LGHNA and CDR2 YSLEER come from the germline V gene. CDR3 in DNA: TGCGCCAGCAGCCAAGGGATTAACGGGAGGGGACAAGAGACCCAGTACTTC. Protein product: CASSQGINGRGQETQYF.

This chain links TRBV6-5 with TRBJ2-7, with TRBD2 identical over 7 bases. With 3 bases clipped from V and 2 bases from J, the junction kept 4 bases outside the gene matches. This CDR3 has 14 amino acids. CDR1 and CDR2 from the germline V gene are MNHEY and SVGAGI. The CDR3 DNA sequence: TGTGCCAGCAGTTATGGGAGGGCCACCTACGAGCAGTACTTC. It encodes CASSYGRATYEQYF.

The chain has TRBV5-4 and TRBJ2-7, with TRBD2 matching 8 bases. The CDR3 has 12 residues. Trimming removed 9 bases from V and 3 bases from J; junction bases left unmatched: 5. Germline CDR1 SGHNT, CDR2 YYREEE (reference sequence). The CDR3 reads CAITGTSYEQYF. DNA for the CDR3: TGTGCCATAACCGGGACTAGCTACGAGCAGTACTTC.

The chain employs TRBV6-2 or TRBV6-3 and TRBJ2-1; 11 nucleotides match TRBD2. The junction had 1 base not matched to a gene; V was cut back by 0 bases and J by 3 bases. This CDR3 contains 16 residues. CDR1 is MNHEY and CDR2 is SVGEGT in the germline V gene. This CDR3 reads CASSYSGLAVYNEQFF. In DNA, the CDR3 is TGTGCCAGCAGTTACTCGGGACTAGCGGTCTACAATGAGCAGTTCTTC.

The chain links TRBV6-2 or TRBV6-3 to TRBJ2-7, with 7 nucleotides matching TRBD1. The germline V gene encodes CDR1 MNHEY and CDR2 SVGEGT. The ends lost 2 bases at V and 2 bases at J; junction bases unmatched: 9. This CDR3 region has 16 residues. The CDR3 sequence: CASSYGPTGIAYEQYF. CDR3 sequence (DNA): TGTGCCAGCAGTTACGGCCCGACAGGGATAGCCTACGAGCAGTACTTC.

This chain links TRBV5-1 with TRBJ2-7, with 13 positions matching TRBD2. The trim removed 4 bases at V and 0 bases at J, leaving 4 bases unmatched. The CDR3 spans 16 residues. CDR1 is SGHRS and CDR2 is YFSETQ in the germline V gene. CDR3 sequence (DNA): TGCGCCAGCAGCCGACTAGCGGGAGGCTACTCCTACGAGCAGTACTTC. Its protein product is CASSRLAGGYSYEQYF.

V is TRBV11-2 and J is TRBJ2-5, with D unclear. Germline V gene sequence: CDR1 SGHAT, CDR2 FQNNGV. With 6 bases removed from V and 2 bases from J, the gap between germline ends came to 1 base. This CDR3 is built from 10 residues. DNA for the CDR3: TGTGCCAGCAGTCAAGAGACCCAGTACTTC. Protein product: CASSQETQYF.

V is TRBV18 and J is TRBJ2-5; 10 bases fit TRBD2. Per germline, CDR1 KGHSH and CDR2 LQKENI. V gave up 5 bases and J gave up 5 bases; unmatched junction bases: 5. The CDR3 is 14 residues long. Here the CDR3 reads CASSIAGGEETQYF. For the CDR3, the DNA is TGTGCCAGCTCAATAGCGGGAGGTGAGGAGACCCAGTACTTC. The full variable domain, completed using reference TRBV18 and TRBJ2-5, is NAGVMQNPRHLVRRRGQEARLRCSPMKGHSHVYWYRQLPEEGLKFMVYLQKENIIDESGMPKERFSAEFPKEGPSILRIQQVVRGDSAAYFCASSIAGGEETQYFGPGTRLLVL.

The chain is built from TRBV24-1 and TRBJ1-5; 7 bases map to TRBD1. The V and J ends lost 3 bases and 11 bases, in that order; junction bases with no gene match: 12. The length of the CDR3 is 15 residues. Germline V lookup: CDR1 KGHDR, CDR2 SFDVKD. The CDR3 spells CATSDPSTGSKSQHF. The CDR3 coding sequence is TGTGCCACCAGTGATCCATCGACAGGGTCCAAGTCCCAGCATTTT.

This sequence joins TRBV24-1 and TRBJ1-5, with 7 bases aligning to TRBD1. Germline V gene sequence: CDR1 KGHDR, CDR2 SFDVKD. The CDR3 has 14 residues. The V gene end was trimmed by 5 bases and the J gene end by 4 bases; junction bases not matched to a gene: 4. CDR3 amino acids: CATSAGQENQPQHF. The CDR3 DNA reads as TGTGCCACCAGTGCCGGACAGGAAAATCAGCCCCAGCATTTT.

V and J are TRBV5-1 and TRBJ1-1; D may be TRBD1 (6 bases). The CDR3 is 17 amino acids. Looked up from germline, CDR1 is SGHRS and CDR2 is YFSETQ. Trimming left V 2 bases short and J 4 bases short, with 21 bases between. The CDR3 loop is CASSLFSWGARATEAFF. CDR3 in DNA: TGCGCCAGCAGCTTATTTTCTTGGGGGGCACGGGCCACTGAAGCTTTCTTT.

This clone has just one count. The rearrangement joins TRBV3-1 (or the pseudogene TRBV3-2) to TRBJ1-3, with 7 bases fitting TRBD1. The CDR3 has 16 amino acids. From germline, CDR1 is LGHDT and CDR2 YNNKEL (reference sequence). V dropped 1 base and J dropped 3; count of bases not matched to a gene: 6. The CDR3 region is CASSQVEGAVGNTIYF. The CDR3, as DNA: TGTGCCAGCAGCCAAGTGGAGGGGGCGGTTGGAAACACCATATATTTT.

The rearrangement joins TRBV18 to TRBJ2-7; tentative D call: TRBD2 (7 bases). Between the trimmed V and J ends, which lost 3 bases and 2 bases, there was a span of 14 bases. The CDR3 is made up of 15 amino acids. The germline gives CDR1 KGHSH, CDR2 LQKENI. For the CDR3, the DNA is TGTGCCAGCTCACCCCAGGGAGGGGGTACCTACGAGCAGTACTTC. This gives the protein CASSPQGGGTYEQYF.

The chain couples TRBV19 to TRBJ2-2; the D is unclear. This CDR3 region has 13 residues. The V and J ends lost 1 base and 5 bases respectively, with 5 bases between them. Germline-derived CDR1 and CDR2 are LNHDA and SQIVND (reference sequence). The CDR3 reads CASSIVPTGELFF. CDR3 DNA: TGTGCCAGTAGTATAGTTCCGACCGGGGAGCTGTTTTTT.

This clone has only one observation. The chain carries TRBV3-1 (or the pseudogene TRBV3-2) and TRBJ2-3; TRBD1 agrees at 8 bases. V shed 3 bases, J shed 4 bases, and the junction held 12 bases outside the gene matches. The CDR3 totals 17 residues. Per germline, CDR1 LGHDT and CDR2 YNNKEL (reference sequence). CDR3 amino acids: CASSQTQGAVGPDTQYF. CDR3 DNA: TGTGCCAGCAGCCAGACGCAGGGGGCGGTTGGCCCAGATACGCAGTATTTT.

A single count supports this clone. V is TRBV19 and J is TRBJ2-7; 9 bases match TRBD1. Germline CDR1 is LNHDA and CDR2 is SQIVND (reference sequence). Trimming at V came to 9 bases and at J to 4 bases, leaving 10 bases not matched to a gene. This CDR3 spans 14 amino acids. The CDR3 is CASGLAGTGYEQYF. The CDR3 DNA reads as TGTGCCAGCGGCCTCGCTGGGACAGGGTACGAGCAGTACTTC. Filled out from reference TRBV19 and TRBJ2-7, the complete variable domain reads DGGITQSPKYLFRKEGQNVTLSCEQNLNHDAMYWYRQDPGQGLRLIYYSQIVNDFQKGDIAEGYSVSREKKESFPLTVTSAQKNPTAFYLCASGLAGTGYEQYFGPGTRLTVT.

This chain connects TRBV27 to TRBJ2-1; D perhaps matches TRBD2 (5 bases). The CDR3 consists of 18 residues. V lost 2 bases, J lost 1 base, and 18 bases lay in between. CDR1 and CDR2 from the germline V gene are MNHEY and SMNVEV (reference sequence). The CDR3, as DNA: TGTGCCAGCAGTTTAACTCCACAAGCGACTATTTCCTACAATGAGCAGTTCTTC. This encodes CASSLTPQATISYNEQFF.

The gene calls are TRBV9 and TRBJ1-5, with a tentative D call TRBD1 (5 bases). Germline CDR1 SGDLS, CDR2 YYNGEE. This CDR3 is 13 amino acids long. Trimming removed 3 bases from V and 7 bases from J, with 11 bases in between. For the CDR3, the DNA is TGTGCCAGCAGCGAGGACATTCAGCAGCCCCAGCATTTT. Its translation: CASSEDIQQPQHF.

This clone was seen only once. The genes are TRBV27 and TRBJ1-2; perhaps TRBD1 as D (6 bases). V lost 5 bases, J lost 8 bases, and 18 bases lay in between. The CDR3 is 14 residues long. In germline, CDR1 is MNHEY, CDR2 SMNVEV (reference sequence). CDR3 DNA sequence: TGTGCCAGCAGTGTTTCAGGGGCATTGGGGGGCTACACCTTC. It yields the protein CASSVSGALGGYTF.

CDR3: CATSRGGQGDQPQHF. In DNA, the CDR3 is TGTGCCACCAGCAGAGGGGGACAGGGAGATCAGCCCCAGCATTTT. The chain recombines TRBV15 with TRBJ1-5; 9 nucleotides align to TRBD1. The CDR3 extends over 15 amino acids. The ends lost 1 base at V and 5 bases at J; junction bases unmatched: 3. Germline CDR1 LNHNV, CDR2 YYDKDF (reference sequence).

The rearrangement joins TRBV11-2 to TRBJ2-1; 10 bases are a match to TRBD2. V dropped 5 bases and J dropped 2; count of bases not matched to a gene: 12. CDR1 is SGHAT and CDR2 is FQNNGV in the germline V gene. This CDR3 has 18 residues. The CDR3 sequence: CASSHQPGLATTYNEQFF. CDR3 bases: TGTGCCAGCAGCCATCAACCGGGACTAGCGACTACCTACAATGAGCAGTTCTTC.

The CDR3 sequence: CASRRHPNTEAFF. CDR3 nucleotides: TGTGCCAGCAGGCGCCACCCTAACACTGAAGCTTTCTTT. J is TRBJ1-1 and V is TRBV13; D unresolved. V shed 6 bases and J shed 2 bases, with 10 bases lying between them. CDR3 length: 13 residues. Germline V CDR1 and CDR2: PRHDT, FYEKMQ (reference sequence).

The V and J genes are TRBV5-1 and TRBJ2-7; D ambiguous. Trimming stripped 0 bases from V and 4 bases from J, with 8 bases between. Germline assignment: CDR1 SGHRS and CDR2 YFSETQ. CDR3 length: 13 residues. This CDR3 reads CASSLVGRYEQYF. CDR3 DNA: TGCGCCAGCAGCTTGGTCGGAAGATACGAGCAGTACTTC.